This TCR beta chain was captured by sequencing in a study of identical twins. Broader study findings: Carriage of fewer insertions was seen in abundant cord blood beta clonotypes, whereas memory repertoires showed none. Out-of-frame beta sequences exhibited a weaker degree of excess twin sharing.

In this sample, this clonotype turned up a few times. Its antigen is unknown. CDR3 length equals 15 residues. After removal of 7 bases from V and 0 bases from J, the junction contained 6 bases not matched to a gene. Template switching (which added a universal primer site) was used, and cDNA carried unique molecular identifiers. From the 5' RACE reads, TCRdb called clonotypes with MiXCR, one entry per CDR3 protein. The sample holds hundreds of thousands of distinct CDR3 sequences, 20% to 25% seen once. In addition, the sample was reused for a study of T cells expressing NK-cell markers.

Sequenced sample: CD4+ T cells sorted from blood. The receptor comes from a woman aged 18-29 years in good health. V and J are TRBV12-3 or TRBV12-4 and TRBJ1-3; TRBD1 matches 7 bases. CDR3 in DNA: TGTGCCAGCACCCCTGACAGGGCCTCTGGAAACACCATATATTTT. Protein: CASTPDRASGNTIYF.